This is a list of T cell receptor beta chains from one sample in a study of blood T cell repertoires in COVID-19. Sequencing used immunoSEQ multiplex PCR; TCRdb keeps in-frame clones, though not all of them. Found here are around 260,000 clones, over 75% of them singletons; the top ten hold about 14%. The sample was peripheral blood. These receptor sequences come from a human donor in a cohort sampled during active COVID-19. Each CDR3 is given with its conserved first and last residue. The D gene is left open where the match is weak. Not every row has a clone size; where given, it reads once, few, many or a size class.

TRBD1,TRBJ2-2,TRBV19,-,TGTGCCAGTAGTATAGGCCCGGGACAGGGGGGTACCGGGGAGCTGTTTTTT,CASSIGPGQGGTGELFF
-,TRBJ2-6,TRBV27,-,TGTGCCAGCAGTTTAAGGGGATCTGGGGCCAACGTCCTGACTTTC,CASSLRGSGANVLTF
-,TRBJ2-5,TRBV25-1,-,TGTGCCAGCAATGGTCCCCAGGAAGAGACCCAGTACTTC,CASNGPQEETQYF
TRBD1,TRBJ1-1,TRBV28,-,TGTGCCAGCACTCTGGCAGGGGGCGCGGGGAACACTGAAGCTTTCTTT,CASTLAGGAGNTEAFF
TRBD2,TRBJ2-7,TRBV5-1,-,TGCGCCAGCAGCTTGGGTACTAGCGGGAGGGAGGAAGAGCAGTACTTC,CASSLGTSGREEEQYF
TRBD2,TRBJ2-1,TRBV24-1,-,TGTGCCACCAGTGAGTCGGGAGGGGGTCGTGACAATGAGCAGTTCTTC,CATSESGGGRDNEQFF
-,TRBJ2-1,TRBV7-9,-,TGTGCCAGCAGCGCGGGACAGCTGTACGATGAGCAGTTCTTC,CASSAGQLYDEQFF
TRBD1,TRBJ2-1,TRBV5-1,-,TGCGCCAGCAGCTTGGGGGGACAGACTTTCAATGAGCAGTTCTTC,CASSLGGQTFNEQFF
-,TRBJ2-2,TRBV27,-,TGTGCCAGCAGTTTATCGAGGCTCACCGGGGAGCTGTTTTTT,CASSLSRLTGELFF
TRBD2,TRBJ2-1,TRBV2,few,TGTGCCAGCAGTTCATATAGCGGGAGTGGGGAGCAGTTCTTC,CASSSYSGSGEQFF
-,TRBJ1-3,TRBV7-6,once,TGTGCCAGCAGCTTAGGTACAAGTTCCTCTGGAAACACCATATATTTT,CASSLGTSSSGNTIYF
TRBD2,TRBJ2-1,TRBV30,-,TGTGCCCAAGCCGTGGGAGGGAGCTCCTACAATGAGCAGTTCTTC,CAQAVGGSSYNEQFF
TRBD2,TRBJ2-1,TRBV6-6,once,TGTGCCAGCAGTTCGCCGACTAGCGGGAGTAACAATGAGCAGTTCTTC,CASSSPTSGSNNEQFF
TRBD2,TRBJ2-1,TRBV29-1,-,TGCACCGGCGGGAGTCTAGCGGGAAATGGTGAGCAGTTCTTC,CTGGSLAGNGEQFF
TRBD1,TRBJ1-4,TRBV19,-,TGTGCCAGTAATAGGGGACAGGGGAATGAAAAACTGTTTTTT,CASNRGQGNEKLFF
-,TRBJ2-2,TRBV19,-,TGTGCCAGTAGTGTAGCGGAGTACACCGGGGAGCTGTTTTTT,CASSVAEYTGELFF
-,TRBJ1-3,TRBV5-4,-,TGTGCCAGCAGCTCGACCCGGGCAGGGACTGGAAACACCATATATTTT,CASSSTRAGTGNTIYF
TRBD1,TRBJ2-7,TRBV3-1/TRBV3-2,-,TGTGCCAGCAGCCAGACAGGGAGTTTTGTGTACTTC,CASSQTGSFVYF